The 17 T cell receptor beta chains below all came from one sample that was sequenced in a study of T cell responses to AZD1222 COVID-19 vaccine. Repertoires were generated with immunoSEQ multiplex PCR, while TCRdb's copy carries only in-frame clones and drops some. This table holds 150,000 or so clones, about 91% found once. The starting material was peripheral blood, obtained on day 0 of AZD1222 vaccination. The receptors come from an adult in good health.

This chain joins TRBV28 and TRBJ1-2, with no clear D. This CDR3 contains 11 residues. The ends were cut back, 4 bases at V and 14 bases at J, with 14 bases in the middle. CDR1 and CDR2 (germline): MDHEN, SYDVKM. CDR3 sequence: CASSSLHRSTF. CDR3 DNA: TGTGCCAGCAGTTCCTTACATCGGAGTACCTTC.

This clone was recorded a few times. The chain couples TRBV7-2 to TRBJ2-7; TRBD2 might be the D (5 bases). Between the trimmed V and J ends, which lost 0 bases and 5 bases, there was a span of 11 bases. The CDR3 extends over 14 amino acids. From germline, CDR1 is SGHTA and CDR2 FQGNSA. CDR3 sequence reads: CASSLALGNDEQYF. As DNA, the CDR3 is TGTGCCAGCAGCTTAGCACTAGGAAACGACGAGCAGTACTTC.

This clone showed up just once. V usage is TRBV9 and J usage is TRBJ1-4; 9 bases are a match to TRBD1. CDR3 size: 15 residues. Germline V gene data show CDR1 as SGDLS and CDR2 as YYNGEE. V trimming: 3 bases; J trimming: 8 bases; junction bases outside the gene matches: 8. Here the CDR3 DNA reads TGTGCCAGCAGCGGTCGGGACAGGGTGGGAGAAAAACTGTTTTTT. Residues: CASSGRDRVGEKLFF.

The genes are TRBV19 and TRBJ2-1; possibly TRBD1 or TRBD2 for D (6 bases each). The CDR3 has 13 amino acids. Germline-derived CDR1 and CDR2 are LNHDA and SQIVND (reference sequence). Trimming left V 3 bases short and J 10 bases short, with 13 bases between. CDR3 protein: CASSIGGPREQFF. The CDR3 DNA follows: TGTGCCAGTAGTATCGGGGGCCCAAGAGAGCAGTTCTTC.

The chain carries TRBV18 and TRBJ2-1; 9 bases fit TRBD2. Germline V gene lookup returns CDR1 KGHSH and CDR2 LQKENI. V was clipped by 4 bases and J by 0 bases; unmatched bases: 4. The CDR3 contains 16 residues. The DNA of the CDR3 is TGTGCCAGCTCACTTAGCGGGGGAAGCTCCTACAATGAGCAGTTCTTC. Amino acid sequence: CASSLSGGSSYNEQFF.

The rearrangement joins TRBV7-9 to TRBJ1-1; D not resolved. The germline gives CDR1 SEHNR, CDR2 FQNEAQ (reference sequence). There are 15 residues in the CDR3. Trimming removed 3 bases from V and 2 bases from J, with 13 bases in between. The CDR3 here is CASSFSERANTEAFF. The CDR3 bases are TGTGCCAGCAGCTTTTCCGAGAGGGCCAACACTGAAGCTTTCTTT.

The chain has TRBV18 and TRBJ1-4; 8 bases align to TRBD1. V lost 4 bases to trimming and J lost 8 bases; unmatched junction nucleotides: 9. The CDR3 has 15 amino acids. Germline V CDR1 and CDR2: KGHSH, LQKENI. The CDR3: CASSRGQEGYEKLFF. The CDR3 DNA reads as TGTGCCAGCTCACGGGGACAGGAGGGATACGAAAAACTGTTTTTT.

The J gene is TRBJ2-7, the V gene TRBV12-3 or TRBV12-4; a weak D match, TRBD2 (5 bases). Deletions cut 3 bases from V and 6 bases from J, with 9 bases between. This CDR3 has 12 residues. The CDR3 DNA follows: TGTGCCAGCAGTTTGTCCGGGGTCGAGCAGTACTTC. Protein sequence: CASSLSGVEQYF.

V is TRBV19 and J is TRBJ1-5, with 9 bases that match TRBD1. The junction had 11 bases not matched to a gene; V was cut back by 7 bases and J by 7 bases. This CDR3 region has 15 residues. Looked up from germline, CDR1 is LNHDA and CDR2 is SQIVND (reference sequence). CDR3 nucleotides: TGTGCCAGTAACCCAAGGACAGGGGCCAACCAGCCCCAGCATTTT. Translated: CASNPRTGANQPQHF.

CDR3 in amino acids: CASRKGITNEKLFF. The CDR3, as DNA: TGTGCCAGCAGGAAGGGTATAACTAATGAAAAACTGTTTTTT. This rearrangement joins TRBV27 to TRBJ1-4; D is uncertain. The ends were cut back, 6 bases at V and 1 base at J, with 9 bases in the middle. Germline assignment: CDR1 MNHEY and CDR2 SMNVEV (reference sequence). There are 14 residues in the CDR3. The full variable domain, rest sourced from reference TRBV27 and TRBJ1-4, is EAQVTQNPRYLITVTGKKLTVTCSQNMNHEYMSWYRQDPGLGLRQIYYSMNVEVTDKGDVPEGYKVSRKEKRNFPLILESPSPNQTSLYFCASRKGITNEKLFFGSGTQLSVL.

The rearrangement joins TRBV7-2 to TRBJ1-1; D gene ambiguous. The length of the CDR3 is 14 residues. Trimming left V 6 bases short and J 6 bases short, with 17 bases between. Germline CDR1 is SGHTA and CDR2 is FQGNSA. CDR3 loop: CASSPAILPSEAFF. CDR3 bases: TGTGCCAGCAGTCCAGCGATACTCCCCTCTGAAGCTTTCTTT.

The chain carries TRBV7-9 and TRBJ2-5; D ambiguous. The CDR3 covers 14 residues. Trimming shortened V by 0 bases and J by 3 bases, and 8 bases separated the two germline ends. Germline lookup yields CDR1 SEHNR and CDR2 FQNEAQ (reference sequence). CDR3 region: CASSLARAEETQYF. CDR3 in DNA: TGTGCCAGCAGCTTAGCAAGGGCTGAAGAGACCCAGTACTTC.

This clone was seen only once. CDR3 in DNA: TGTGCCAGCAGCCCTCGGGACAGGGCTAACTATGGCTACACCTTC. It codes for CASSPRDRANYGYTF. The chain carries TRBV7-9 and TRBJ1-2; 9 bases align to TRBD1. The CDR3 has 15 residues. Trimming cost V 5 bases and J 0 bases; bases outside gene matches: 4. Looked up from germline, CDR1 is SEHNR and CDR2 is FQNEAQ (reference sequence).

The rearrangement joins TRBV2 to TRBJ1-2; 9 positions match TRBD1. The CDR3 sequence is 16 residues long. Looked up from germline, CDR1 is SNHLY and CDR2 is FYNNEI. The V segment lost 6 bases and the J segment 6 bases; nucleotides outside the gene matches: 14. CDR3 protein: CASSAGTGIRKHGYTF. The CDR3 nucleotides are TGTGCCAGCAGCGCCGGGACAGGGATCAGGAAGCATGGCTACACCTTC. Combining the CDR3 with reference TRBV2 and TRBJ1-2 gives the whole variable domain EPEVTQTPSHQVTQMGQEVILRCVPISNHLYFYWYRQILGQKVEFLVSFYNNEISEKSEIFDDQFSVERPDGSNFTLKIRSTKLEDSAMYFCASSAGTGIRKHGYTFGSGTRLTVV.

The chain has TRBV29-1 and TRBJ1-1, with D possibly TRBD1 on 5 matching bases. The CDR3 covers 11 residues. V was trimmed by 3 bases and J by 8 bases, leaving 10 bases between them. The germline gives CDR1 SQVTM, CDR2 ANQGSEA. CDR3: CSVEWGLEAFF. The CDR3 region has the DNA TGCAGCGTTGAGTGGGGACTGGAAGCTTTCTTT.

The rearrangement joins TRBV18 to TRBJ1-1; possible D gene TRBD1, 6 bases. The CDR3 is 13 amino acids. Trimming removed 7 bases from V and 11 bases from J, with 20 bases in between. Germline CDR1 is KGHSH and CDR2 is LQKENI. The CDR3 loop is CASLLQGSSTAFF. In nucleotides, the CDR3 is TGTGCCAGCTTACTACAGGGTTCGTCCACCGCTTTCTTT.

The gene calls are TRBV29-1 and TRBJ1-5; 9 nucleotides agree with TRBD1. There are 13 residues in the CDR3. Germline lookup yields CDR1 SQVTM and CDR2 ANQGSEA. V dropped 6 bases and J dropped 7; count of bases not matched to a gene: 7. The CDR3 is CSVTGGAGQPQHF. In DNA, the CDR3 is TGCAGCGTCACAGGGGGCGCTGGGCAGCCCCAGCATTTT. Drawing the rest from reference TRBV29-1 and TRBJ1-5, the complete variable domain is SAVISQKPSRDICQRGTSLTIQCQVDSQVTMMFWYRQQPGQSLTLIATANQGSEATYESGFVIDKFPISRPNLTFSTLTVSNMSPEDSSIYLCSVTGGAGQPQHFGDGTRLSIL.